The next 8 T cell receptor beta chains were all read from a single sample in a study of T cell repertoires in cytomegalovirus infection. TCRdb reprocessed the reads via MiXCR and lists one record per CDR3 protein. The sample contains around 450,000 distinct CDR3 sequences, approximately 10% of which appear only once. Sequenced: PBMCs. The receptors derive from a human donor in good health (CMV status not recorded). Some clones in this sample may be carry-over from other donors' samples.

This clonotype was seen many times. The J gene is TRBJ2-2, the V gene TRBV6-5; no reliable D call. Germline assignment: CDR1 MNHEY and CDR2 SVGAGI. The V end was cut by 2 bases, the J end by 0 bases, with 13 bases between. The CDR3 has 17 amino acids. CDR3 in amino acids: CASSYAGQAANTGELFF. In DNA form, the CDR3 reads TGTGCCAGCAGTTACGCAGGCCAGGCCGCGAACACCGGGGAGCTGTTTTTT.

The gene calls are TRBV29-1 and TRBJ2-1, with D unresolved. V lost 4 bases to trimming and J lost 7 bases, with 11 bases between them. The CDR3 is 12 amino acids. CDR1 SQVTM and CDR2 ANQGSEA come from the germline V gene. This CDR3 reads CSVGRAGNEQFF. CDR3 bases: TGCAGCGTTGGGCGAGCTGGGAATGAGCAGTTCTTC.

The sample holds a few counts of this clonotype. CDR3 region: CASSLGLAGGVEQYF. The CDR3 region has the DNA TGTGCCAGCAGCTTGGGGCTAGCGGGAGGTGTCGAGCAGTACTTC. The genes are TRBV5-6 and TRBJ2-7; 11 nucleotides agree with TRBD2. The CDR3 contains 15 residues. Germline assignment: CDR1 SGHDT and CDR2 YYEEEE. Unmatched junction bases numbered 5, after V lost 0 bases and J lost 6 bases.

V gene TRBV20-1 combines with J gene TRBJ1-2; D possibly corresponds to TRBD1 (5 bases). The CDR3 loop spans 13 amino acids. Germline CDR1 reads DFQATT; CDR2 reads SNEGSKA (reference sequence). Trimming left V 6 bases short and J 4 bases short, with 15 bases between. CDR3 coding DNA: TGCAGTGCCCCAGCAGGGAACCTCTATGGCTACACCTTC. Translated, it gives CSAPAGNLYGYTF.

The CDR3 DNA sequence: TGTGCCAGCAGCCAAGCTAGCGGGGAGCTGTTTTTT. It specifies CASSQASGELFF. V is TRBV5-6 and J is TRBJ2-2; the D is unclear. Deletions cut 4 bases from V and 7 bases from J, with 8 bases between. The CDR3 totals 12 residues. Germline V CDR1 and CDR2: SGHDT, YYEEEE.

This clonotype was counted many times. The rearrangement uses TRBV20-1 and TRBJ2-3; D possibly corresponds to TRBD2 (6 bases). V lost 6 bases, J lost 1 base, and 17 bases lay in between. Per germline, CDR1 DFQATT and CDR2 SNEGSKA (reference sequence). The CDR3 runs 15 residues. The CDR3 sequence: CSATSGGEGTDTQYF. The CDR3 nucleotides read TGCAGTGCCACTTCGGGCGGGGAGGGCACAGATACGCAGTATTTT.

This clonotype appeared once. A much larger clone sits a single nucleotide away, making a read error possible. The V call is TRBV12-3 or TRBV12-4, the J call TRBJ2-1, with no clear D. The CDR3 has 13 residues. The CDR3 sequence: CVSSLLPPDEQFF. The CDR3 DNA sequence: TGTGTCAGCAGCCTCCTCCCACCTGATGAGCAGTTCTTC.

Ten or more counts support this clonotype. V gene TRBV5-4 combines with J gene TRBJ2-1; TRBD2 agrees at 11 bases. Germline V gives CDR1 SGHNT, CDR2 YYREEE (reference sequence). The CDR3 sequence is 16 residues long. V trimming: 1 base; J trimming: 7 bases; junction bases outside the gene matches: 7. CDR3 nucleotides: TGTGCCAGCAGCTTGTGGCTAGCGGGAGGTGCTAATGAGCAGTTCTTC. This encodes CASSLWLAGGANEQFF.